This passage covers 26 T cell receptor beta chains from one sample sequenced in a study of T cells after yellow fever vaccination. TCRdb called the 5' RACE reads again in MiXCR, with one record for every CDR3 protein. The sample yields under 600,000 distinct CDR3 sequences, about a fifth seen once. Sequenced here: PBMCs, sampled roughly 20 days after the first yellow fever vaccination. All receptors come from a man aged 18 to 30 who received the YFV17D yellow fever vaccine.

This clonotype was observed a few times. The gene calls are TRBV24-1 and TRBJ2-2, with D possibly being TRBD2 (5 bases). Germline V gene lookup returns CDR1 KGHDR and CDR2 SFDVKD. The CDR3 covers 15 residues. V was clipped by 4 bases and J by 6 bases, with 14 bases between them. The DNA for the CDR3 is TGTGCCACCAGTGACCCATCGGACGGGGCCGGGGAGCTGTTTTTT. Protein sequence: CATSDPSDGAGELFF.

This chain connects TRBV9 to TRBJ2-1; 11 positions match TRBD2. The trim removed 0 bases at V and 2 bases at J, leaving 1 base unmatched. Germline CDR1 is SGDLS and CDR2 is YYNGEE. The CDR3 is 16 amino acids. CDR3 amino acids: CASSVETSGTYNEQFF. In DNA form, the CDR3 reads TGTGCCAGCAGCGTAGAGACTAGCGGGACCTACAATGAGCAGTTCTTC.

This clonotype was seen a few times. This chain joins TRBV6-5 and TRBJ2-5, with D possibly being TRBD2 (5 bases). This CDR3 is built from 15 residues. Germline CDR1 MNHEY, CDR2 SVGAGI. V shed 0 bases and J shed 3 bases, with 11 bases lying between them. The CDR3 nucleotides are TGTGCCAGCAGTTACTCCTTAACCGGGGAAGAGACCCAGTACTTC. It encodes CASSYSLTGEETQYF.

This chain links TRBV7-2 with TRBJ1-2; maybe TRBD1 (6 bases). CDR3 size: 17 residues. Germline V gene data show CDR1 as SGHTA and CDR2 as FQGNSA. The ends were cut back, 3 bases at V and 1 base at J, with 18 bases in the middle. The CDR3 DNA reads TGTGCCAGCAGCTTCGAATCGAACGAGGACAGTAACTATGGCTACACCTTC. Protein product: CASSFESNEDSNYGYTF.

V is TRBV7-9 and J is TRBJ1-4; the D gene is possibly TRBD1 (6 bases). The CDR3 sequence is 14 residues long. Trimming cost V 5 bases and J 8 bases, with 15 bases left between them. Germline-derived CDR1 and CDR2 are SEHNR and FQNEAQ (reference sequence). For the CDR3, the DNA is TGTGCCAGCAGCATCAGGGGATCTGGGGAAAAACTGTTTTTT. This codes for CASSIRGSGEKLFF.

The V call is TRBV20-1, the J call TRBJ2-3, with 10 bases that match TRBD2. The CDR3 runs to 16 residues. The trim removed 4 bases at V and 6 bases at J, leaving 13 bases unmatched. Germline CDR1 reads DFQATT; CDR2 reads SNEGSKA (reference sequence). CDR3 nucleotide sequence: TGCAGTGCTATCCTAGCGGGGGCCAAAACCGATGATACGCAGTATTTT. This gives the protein CSAILAGAKTDDTQYF.

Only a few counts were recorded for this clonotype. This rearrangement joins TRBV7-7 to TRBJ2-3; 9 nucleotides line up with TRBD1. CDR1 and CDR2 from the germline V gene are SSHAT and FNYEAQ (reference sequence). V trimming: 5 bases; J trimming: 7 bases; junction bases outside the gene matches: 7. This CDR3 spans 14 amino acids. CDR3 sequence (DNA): TGTGCCAGCAGCCCGGGACAGGGCTTGTATACGCAGTATTTT. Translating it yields CASSPGQGLYTQYF.

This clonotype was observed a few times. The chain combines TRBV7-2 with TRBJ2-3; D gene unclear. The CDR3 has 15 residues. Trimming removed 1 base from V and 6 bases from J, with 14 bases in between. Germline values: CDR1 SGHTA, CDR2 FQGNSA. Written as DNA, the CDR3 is TGTGCCAGCAGCTTAGAAGGGTATCTTACCGATACGCAGTATTTT. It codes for CASSLEGYLTDTQYF. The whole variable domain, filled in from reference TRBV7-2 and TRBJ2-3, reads GAGVSQSPSNKVTEKGKDVELRCDPISGHTALYWYRQSLGQGLEFLIYFQGNSAPDKSGLPSDRFSAERTGGSVSTLTIQRTQQEDSAVYLCASSLEGYLTDTQYFGPGTRLTVL.

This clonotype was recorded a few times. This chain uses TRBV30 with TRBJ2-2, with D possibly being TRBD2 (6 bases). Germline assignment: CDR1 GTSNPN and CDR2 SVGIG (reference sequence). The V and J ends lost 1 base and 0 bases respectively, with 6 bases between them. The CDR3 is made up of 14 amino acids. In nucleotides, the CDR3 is TGTGCCTGGAGTGGGGGGGCGAACACCGGGGAGCTGTTTTTT. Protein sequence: CAWSGGANTGELFF.

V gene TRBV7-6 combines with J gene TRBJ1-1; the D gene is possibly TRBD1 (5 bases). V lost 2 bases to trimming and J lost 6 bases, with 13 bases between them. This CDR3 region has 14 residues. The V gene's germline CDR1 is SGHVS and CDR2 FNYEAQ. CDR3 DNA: TGTGCCAGCAGCTTAAGGCCTCGGGGCCCTGAAGCTTTCTTT. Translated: CASSLRPRGPEAFF.

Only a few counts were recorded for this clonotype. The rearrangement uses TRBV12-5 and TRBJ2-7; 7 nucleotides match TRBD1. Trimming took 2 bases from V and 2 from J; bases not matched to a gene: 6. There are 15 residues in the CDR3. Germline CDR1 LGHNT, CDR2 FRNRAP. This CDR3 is CASGLYRGDAYEQYF. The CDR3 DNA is TGTGCTAGTGGTTTGTACAGGGGAGACGCCTACGAGCAGTACTTC.

The CDR3 DNA reads TGTGCCTGGAGTGTCTCGGGCCGAGGGAACACTGAAGCTTTCTTT. Amino acid sequence: CAWSVSGRGNTEAFF. The chain combines TRBV30 with TRBJ1-1; the D is unclear. The CDR3 covers 15 residues. The germline V gene encodes CDR1 GTSNPN and CDR2 SVGIG (reference sequence). V shed 0 bases and J shed 1 base, with 12 bases lying between them.

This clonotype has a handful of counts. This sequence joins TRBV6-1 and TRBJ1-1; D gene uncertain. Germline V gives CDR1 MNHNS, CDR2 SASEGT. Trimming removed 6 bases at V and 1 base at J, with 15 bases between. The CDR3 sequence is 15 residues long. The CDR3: CASRRPGWENTEAFF. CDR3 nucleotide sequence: TGTGCCAGCAGACGGCCGGGCTGGGAGAACACTGAAGCTTTCTTT.

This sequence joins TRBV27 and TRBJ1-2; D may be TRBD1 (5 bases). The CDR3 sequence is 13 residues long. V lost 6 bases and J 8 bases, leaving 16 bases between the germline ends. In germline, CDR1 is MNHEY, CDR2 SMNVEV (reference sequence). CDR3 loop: CASSFSGTQGYTF. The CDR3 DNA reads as TGTGCCAGCAGCTTCTCGGGGACTCAGGGCTACACCTTC.

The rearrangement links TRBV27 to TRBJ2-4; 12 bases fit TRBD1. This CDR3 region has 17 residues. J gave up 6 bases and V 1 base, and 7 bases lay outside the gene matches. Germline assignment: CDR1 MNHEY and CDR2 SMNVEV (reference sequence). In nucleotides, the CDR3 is TGTGCCAGCAGTTTATTGGCCCGGGGACAGGGGGCAAACATTCAGTACTTC. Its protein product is CASSLLARGQGANIQYF.

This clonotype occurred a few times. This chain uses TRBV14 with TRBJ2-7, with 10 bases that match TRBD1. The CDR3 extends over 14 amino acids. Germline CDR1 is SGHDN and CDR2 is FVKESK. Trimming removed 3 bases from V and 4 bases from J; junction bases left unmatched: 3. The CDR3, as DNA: TGTGCCAGCAGCCACCCGGGACAGGGGTACGAGCAGTACTTC. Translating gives CASSHPGQGYEQYF.

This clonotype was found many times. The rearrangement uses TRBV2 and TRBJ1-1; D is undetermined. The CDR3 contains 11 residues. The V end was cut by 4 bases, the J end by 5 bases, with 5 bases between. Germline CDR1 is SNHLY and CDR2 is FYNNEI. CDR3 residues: CASSVGTEAFF. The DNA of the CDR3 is TGTGCCAGCAGTGTTGGGACTGAAGCTTTCTTT. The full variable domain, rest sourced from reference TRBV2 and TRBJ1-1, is EPEVTQTPSHQVTQMGQEVILRCVPISNHLYFYWYRQILGQKVEFLVSFYNNEISEKSEIFDDQFSVERPDGSNFTLKIRSTKLEDSAMYFCASSVGTEAFFGQGTRLTVV.

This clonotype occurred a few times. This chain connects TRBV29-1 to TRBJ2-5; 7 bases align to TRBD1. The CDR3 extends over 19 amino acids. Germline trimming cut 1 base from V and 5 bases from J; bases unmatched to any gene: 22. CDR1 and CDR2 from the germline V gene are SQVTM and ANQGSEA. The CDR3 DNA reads TGCAGCGTTGAAGGTGATTGGACAGGCCGGCCTCTTCCGCAGGAGACCCAGTACTTC. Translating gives CSVEGDWTGRPLPQETQYF.

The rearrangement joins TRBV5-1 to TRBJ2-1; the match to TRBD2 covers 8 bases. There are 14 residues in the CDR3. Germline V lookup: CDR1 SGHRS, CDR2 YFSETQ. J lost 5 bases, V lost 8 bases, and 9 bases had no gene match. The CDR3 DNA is TGCGCCAGTCGGGGGGGGCCGGTCAACAATGAGCAGTTCTTC. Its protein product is CASRGGPVNNEQFF.

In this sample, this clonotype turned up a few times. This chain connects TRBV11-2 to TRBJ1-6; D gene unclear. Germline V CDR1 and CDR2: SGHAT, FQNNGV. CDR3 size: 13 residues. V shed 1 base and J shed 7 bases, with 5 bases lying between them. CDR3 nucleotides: TGTGCCAGCAGCTTAGTACCAAATTCACCCCTCCACTTT. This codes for CASSLVPNSPLHF.

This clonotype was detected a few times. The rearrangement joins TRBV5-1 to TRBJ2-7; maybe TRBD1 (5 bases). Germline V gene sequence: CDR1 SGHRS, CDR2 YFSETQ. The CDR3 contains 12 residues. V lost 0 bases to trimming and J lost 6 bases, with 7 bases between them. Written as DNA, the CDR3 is TGCGCCAGCAGCTTGGAAGGGGCCGAGCAGTACGTC. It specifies CASSLEGAEQYV.

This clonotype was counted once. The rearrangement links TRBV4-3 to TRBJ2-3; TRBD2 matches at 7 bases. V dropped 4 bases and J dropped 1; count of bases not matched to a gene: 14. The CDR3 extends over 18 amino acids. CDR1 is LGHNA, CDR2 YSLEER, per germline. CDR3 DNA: TGCGCCAGCAGCCCCGGCGAGGGGAGGGGTATGGGCACAGATACGCAGTATTTT. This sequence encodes CASSPGEGRGMGTDTQYF.

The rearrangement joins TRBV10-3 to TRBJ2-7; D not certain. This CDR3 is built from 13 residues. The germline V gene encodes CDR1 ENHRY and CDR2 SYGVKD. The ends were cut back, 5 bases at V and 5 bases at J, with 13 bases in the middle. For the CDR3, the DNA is TGTGCCATCAGTCCACCCCGGGTGCACGAGCAGTACTTC. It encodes CAISPPRVHEQYF.

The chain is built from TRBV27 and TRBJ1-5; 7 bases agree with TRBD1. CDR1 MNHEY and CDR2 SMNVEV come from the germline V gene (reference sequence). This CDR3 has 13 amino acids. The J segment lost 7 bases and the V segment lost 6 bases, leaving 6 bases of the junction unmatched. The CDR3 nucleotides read TGTGCCAGCAGGAAGGGGGCAGGGCAGCCCCAGCATTTT. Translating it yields CASRKGAGQPQHF.

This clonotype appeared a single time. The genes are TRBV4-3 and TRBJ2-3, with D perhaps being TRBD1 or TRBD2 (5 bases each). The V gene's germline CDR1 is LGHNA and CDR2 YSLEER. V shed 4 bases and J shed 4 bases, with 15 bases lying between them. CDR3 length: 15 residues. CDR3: CASSRLPGAADTQYF. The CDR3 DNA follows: TGCGCCAGCAGCCGCCTACCCGGGGCCGCAGATACGCAGTATTTT.

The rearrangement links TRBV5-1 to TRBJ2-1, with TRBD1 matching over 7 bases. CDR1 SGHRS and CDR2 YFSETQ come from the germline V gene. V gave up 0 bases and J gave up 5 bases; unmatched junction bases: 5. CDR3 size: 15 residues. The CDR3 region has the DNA TGCGCCAGCAGCTTGGGGGATACAGGGGACAATGAGCAGTTCTTC. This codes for CASSLGDTGDNEQFF.